This passage covers 7 T cell receptor beta chains from one sample sequenced in a study. Treg sorting used a CD4+CD25+CD127-/low gate. TCRdb reanalysed the 5' RACE reads using MiXCR and keeps one entry per CDR3 protein. The sample holds around 50,000 distinct CDR3 sequences, approximately 26% seen once. The sample was tumor-infiltrating Tregs sorted from the breast tumor. The receptor source for this set is a female donor with breast cancer.

The J gene is TRBJ1-6, the V gene TRBV9; D is unresolved. This CDR3 spans 16 amino acids. Germline V CDR1 and CDR2: SGDLS, YYNGEE. V was cut by 0 bases and J by 8 bases, with 15 bases left in between. As DNA, the CDR3 is TGTGCCAGCAGCGTAGGAGGCAGTATGGAATATTCACCCCTCCACTTT. Protein: CASSVGGSMEYSPLHF.

This clonotype was seen ten or more times. This sequence joins TRBV12-3 or TRBV12-4 and TRBJ1-5; no clear D. This CDR3 contains 15 residues. The germline V and J ends were trimmed by 0 bases and 2 bases, with 8 bases remaining between them. The CDR3 DNA sequence: TGTGCCAGCAGTTTAGCGTTCGGGGGCAATCAGCCCCAGCATTTT. It codes for CASSLAFGGNQPQHF.

This clonotype was counted a few times. The chain has TRBV6-2 or TRBV6-3 and TRBJ2-7, with 7 bases that match TRBD1. In germline, CDR1 is MNHEY, CDR2 SVGEGT. The V gene end was trimmed by 6 bases and the J gene end by 0 bases; junction bases not matched to a gene: 8. The CDR3 extends over 15 amino acids. The CDR3: CASRNPGQSSYEQYF. CDR3 DNA: TGTGCCAGCAGAAATCCGGGACAGAGCTCCTACGAGCAGTACTTC.

The genes are TRBV10-3 and TRBJ2-1, with D unclear. The ends were cut back, 0 bases at V and 7 bases at J, with 10 bases in the middle. The CDR3 is made up of 14 amino acids. CDR1 ENHRY and CDR2 SYGVKD come from the germline V gene. The DNA of the CDR3 is TGTGCCATCAGTGAGTCCTCAGGAAGTAATGAGCAGTTCTTC. Translated: CAISESSGSNEQFF.

CDR3 in amino acids: CSAQFSGGYGYTF. In DNA form, the CDR3 reads TGCAGTGCTCAGTTTAGTGGGGGCTATGGCTACACCTTC. V gene TRBV20-1 combines with J gene TRBJ1-2, with D perhaps TRBD1 (5 bases). V was clipped by 5 bases and J by 4 bases, with 14 bases between them. The CDR3 is made up of 13 amino acids. Germline-derived CDR1 and CDR2 are DFQATT and SNEGSKA (reference sequence).

This clonotype has ten or more counts. The V gene is TRBV29-1, the J gene TRBJ1-1; D is possibly TRBD1 (5 bases). The CDR3 runs to 15 residues. V was shortened by 2 bases and J by 0 bases, with 13 bases between the two germline ends. Germline assignment: CDR1 SQVTM and CDR2 ANQGSEA. The CDR3: CSVESYQGMNTEAFF. The CDR3 DNA follows: TGCAGCGTTGAATCTTATCAGGGAATGAACACTGAAGCTTTCTTT.

CDR3 bases: TGTGCCAGCAGTAACAGAGGCGGGGGGAATCAAGAGACCCAGTACTTC. Translated, it gives CASSNRGGGNQETQYF. The V and J genes are TRBV4-2 and TRBJ2-5; 8 bases match TRBD2. Looked up from germline, CDR1 is LGHNA and CDR2 is YNFKEQ. This CDR3 contains 16 residues. J gave up 2 bases and V 6 bases, and 11 bases lay outside the gene matches.